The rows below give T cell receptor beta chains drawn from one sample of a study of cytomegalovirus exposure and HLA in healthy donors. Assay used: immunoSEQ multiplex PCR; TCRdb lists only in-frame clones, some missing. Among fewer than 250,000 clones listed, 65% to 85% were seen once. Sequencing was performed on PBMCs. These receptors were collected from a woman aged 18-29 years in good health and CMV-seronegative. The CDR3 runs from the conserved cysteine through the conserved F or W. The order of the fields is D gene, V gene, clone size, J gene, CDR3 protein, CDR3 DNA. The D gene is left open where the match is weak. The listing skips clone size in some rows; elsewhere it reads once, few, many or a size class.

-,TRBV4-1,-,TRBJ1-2,CASSQDLPGNGYTF,TGCGCCAGCAGCCAAGATTTACCCGGGAATGGCTACACCTTC
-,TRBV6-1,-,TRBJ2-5,CASSEWVSLETQYF,TGTGCCAGCAGTGAATGGGTTAGCCTTGAGACCCAGTACTTC
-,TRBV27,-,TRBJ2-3,CASIGPDRITDTQYF,TGTGCCAGCATAGGTCCCGACAGAATCACAGATACGCAGTATTTT
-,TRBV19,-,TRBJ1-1,CASSLGQVEAFF,TGTGCCAGTAGTCTCGGACAAGTTGAAGCTTTCTTT
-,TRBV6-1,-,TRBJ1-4,CASSETVATNEKLFF,TGTGCCAGCAGTGAGACTGTCGCAACTAATGAAAAACTGTTTTTT
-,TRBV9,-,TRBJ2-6,CASSVVGIGANVLTF,TGTGCCAGCAGCGTAGTCGGTATTGGGGCCAACGTCCTGACTTTC
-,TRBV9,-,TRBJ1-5,CASSVTGYQPQHF,TGTGCCAGCAGCGTAACAGGGTATCAGCCCCAGCATTTT
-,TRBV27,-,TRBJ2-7,CASRGAYEQYF,TGTGCCAGCAGGGGGGCTTACGAGCAGTACTTC
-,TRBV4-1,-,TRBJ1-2,CASSQQGSVYGYTF,TGCGCCAGCAGCCAACAGGGGTCCGTCTATGGCTACACCTTC
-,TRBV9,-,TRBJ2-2,CASRAGTTAIGELFF,TGTGCCAGCAGGGCCGGGACAACAGCGATCGGGGAGCTGTTTTTT
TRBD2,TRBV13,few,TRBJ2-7,CASSLERTSGLYEQYF,TGTGCCAGCAGCCTCGAAAGGACTAGCGGATTATACGAGCAGTACTTC
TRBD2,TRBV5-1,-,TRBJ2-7,CASSLESGSSYEQYF,TGCGCCAGCAGCTTGGAGAGCGGGAGCTCCTACGAGCAGTACTTC
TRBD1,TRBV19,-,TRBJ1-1,CASSIGAGGLVAFF,TGTGCCAGTAGTATAGGGGCAGGGGGCTTAGTAGCTTTCTTT
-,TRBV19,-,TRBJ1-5,CASSIIGGNQPQHF,TGTGCTAGTAGTATCATCGGGGGGAATCAGCCCCAGCATTTT
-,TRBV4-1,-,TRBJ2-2,CASSQERVSTGELFF,TGCGCCAGCAGCCAAGAGCGGGTTAGCACCGGGGAGCTGTTTTTT
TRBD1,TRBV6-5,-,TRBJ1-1,CASRQGAMNTEAFF,TGTGCCAGCAGACAGGGGGCGATGAACACTGAAGCTTTCTTT
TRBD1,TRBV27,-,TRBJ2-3,CASSLETGGTDTQYF,TGTGCCAGCAGTCTTGAGACAGGGGGCACAGATACGCAGTATTTT
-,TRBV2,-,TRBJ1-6,CASSVTRDNSPLHF,TGTGCCAGCAGTGTCACACGGGATAATTCACCCCTCCACTTT
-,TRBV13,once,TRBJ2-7,CASSLALSLEQYF,TGTGCCAGCAGCTTAGCCCTCTCTCTCGAGCAGTACTTC
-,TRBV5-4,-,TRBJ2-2,CASSPNRGANTGELFF,TGTGCCAGCAGCCCCAACCGAGGAGCGAACACCGGGGAGCTGTTTTTT
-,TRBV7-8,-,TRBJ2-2,CASSSRTANTGELFF,TGTGCCAGCAGCTCACGGACAGCGAACACCGGGGAGCTGTTTTTT
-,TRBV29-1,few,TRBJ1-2,CSARTVQGSAGYTF,TGCAGCGCCAGAACCGTACAGGGCTCCGCTGGCTACACCTTC
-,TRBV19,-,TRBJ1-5,CASRTVQGRSNQPQHF,TGTGCCAGTCGAACCGTTCAGGGTCGGAGCAATCAGCCCCAGCATTTT
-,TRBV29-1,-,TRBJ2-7,CSVGGLLSYEQYF,TGCAGCGTTGGGGGACTGCTCTCCTACGAGCAGTACTTC
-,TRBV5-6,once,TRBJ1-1,CASSTGQLKGAFF,TGTGCCAGCAGCACCGGACAGCTAAAAGGAGCTTTCTTT